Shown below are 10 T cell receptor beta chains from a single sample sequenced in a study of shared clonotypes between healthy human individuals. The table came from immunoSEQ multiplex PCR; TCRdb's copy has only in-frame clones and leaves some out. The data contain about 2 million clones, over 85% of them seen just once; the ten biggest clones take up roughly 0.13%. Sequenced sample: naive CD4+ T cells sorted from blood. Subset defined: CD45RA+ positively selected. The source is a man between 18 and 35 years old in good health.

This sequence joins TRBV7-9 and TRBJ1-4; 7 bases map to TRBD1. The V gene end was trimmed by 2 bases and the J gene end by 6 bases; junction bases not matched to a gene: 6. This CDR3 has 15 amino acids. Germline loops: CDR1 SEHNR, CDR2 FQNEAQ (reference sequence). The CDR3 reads CASSLNGQAHEKLFF. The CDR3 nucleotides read TGTGCCAGCAGCTTAAACGGACAGGCGCATGAAAAACTGTTTTTT.

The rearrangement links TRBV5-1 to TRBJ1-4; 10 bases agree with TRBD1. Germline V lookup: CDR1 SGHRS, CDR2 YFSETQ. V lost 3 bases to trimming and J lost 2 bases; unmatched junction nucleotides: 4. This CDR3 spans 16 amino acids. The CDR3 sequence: CASSSGTGVTNEKLFF. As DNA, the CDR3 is TGCGCCAGCAGCTCTGGGACAGGGGTCACTAATGAAAAACTGTTTTTT. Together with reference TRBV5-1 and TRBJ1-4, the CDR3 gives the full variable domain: KAGVTQTPRYLIKTRGQQVTLSCSPISGHRSVSWYQQTPGQGLQFLFEYFSETQRNKGNFPGRFSGRQFSNSRSEMNVSTLELGDSALYLCASSSGTGVTNEKLFFGSGTQLSVL.

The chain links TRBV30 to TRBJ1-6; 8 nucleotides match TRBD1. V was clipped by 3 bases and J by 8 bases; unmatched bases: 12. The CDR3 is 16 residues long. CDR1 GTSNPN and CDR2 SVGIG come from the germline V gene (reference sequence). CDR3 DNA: TGTGCCTGGAGCCGATACGGACAGGGAGGTGATTCACCCCTCCACTTT. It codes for CAWSRYGQGGDSPLHF.

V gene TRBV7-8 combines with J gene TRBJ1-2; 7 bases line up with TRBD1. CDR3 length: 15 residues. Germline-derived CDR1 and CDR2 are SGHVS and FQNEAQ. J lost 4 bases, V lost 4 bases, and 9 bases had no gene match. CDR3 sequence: CASSSRGTALYGYTF. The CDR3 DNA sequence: TGTGCCAGCAGCTCCAGGGGGACAGCTCTCTATGGCTACACCTTC.

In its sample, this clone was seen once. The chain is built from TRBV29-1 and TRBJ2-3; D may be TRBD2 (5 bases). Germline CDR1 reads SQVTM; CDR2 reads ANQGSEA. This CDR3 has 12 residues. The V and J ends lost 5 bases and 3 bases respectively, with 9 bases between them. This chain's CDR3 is CSVLSGTDTQYF. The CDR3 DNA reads TGCAGCGTTCTGTCGGGGACAGATACGCAGTATTTT.

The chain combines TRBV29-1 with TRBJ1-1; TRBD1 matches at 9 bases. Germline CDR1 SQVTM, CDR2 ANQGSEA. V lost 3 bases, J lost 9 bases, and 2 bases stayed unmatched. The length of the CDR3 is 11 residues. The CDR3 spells CSVDGQGQAFF. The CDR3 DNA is TGCAGCGTTGATGGACAGGGGCAAGCTTTCTTT.

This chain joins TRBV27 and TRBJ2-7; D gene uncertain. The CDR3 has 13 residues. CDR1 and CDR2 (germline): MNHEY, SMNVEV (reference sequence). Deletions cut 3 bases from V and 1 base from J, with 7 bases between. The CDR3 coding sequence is TGTGCCAGCAGTTTCGCGAGATCCTACGAGCAGTACTTC. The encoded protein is CASSFARSYEQYF.

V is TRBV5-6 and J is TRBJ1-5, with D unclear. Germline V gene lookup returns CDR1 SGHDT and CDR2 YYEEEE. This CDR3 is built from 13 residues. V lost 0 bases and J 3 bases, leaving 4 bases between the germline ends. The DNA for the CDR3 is TGTGCCAGCAGCTTGGGGTTCAATCAGCCCCAGCATTTT. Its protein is CASSLGFNQPQHF.

DNA for the CDR3: TGTGCCAGCAGTCTCAGGACAGGTTACCTGGCATTGATCACCGGGGAGCTGTTTTTT. Translating gives CASSLRTGYLALITGELFF. This chain uses TRBV28 with TRBJ2-2, with 7 bases fitting TRBD1. There are 19 residues in the CDR3. V was clipped by 5 bases and J by 4 bases; unmatched bases: 19. From germline, CDR1 is MDHEN and CDR2 SYDVKM.

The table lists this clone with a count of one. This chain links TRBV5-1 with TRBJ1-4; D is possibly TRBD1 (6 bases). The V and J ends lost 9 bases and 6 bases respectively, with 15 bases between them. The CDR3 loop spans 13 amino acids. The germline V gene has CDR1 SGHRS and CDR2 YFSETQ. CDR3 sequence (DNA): TGCGCCATCGAGGTACAGGGTTATGAAAAACTGTTTTTT. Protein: CAIEVQGYEKLFF.